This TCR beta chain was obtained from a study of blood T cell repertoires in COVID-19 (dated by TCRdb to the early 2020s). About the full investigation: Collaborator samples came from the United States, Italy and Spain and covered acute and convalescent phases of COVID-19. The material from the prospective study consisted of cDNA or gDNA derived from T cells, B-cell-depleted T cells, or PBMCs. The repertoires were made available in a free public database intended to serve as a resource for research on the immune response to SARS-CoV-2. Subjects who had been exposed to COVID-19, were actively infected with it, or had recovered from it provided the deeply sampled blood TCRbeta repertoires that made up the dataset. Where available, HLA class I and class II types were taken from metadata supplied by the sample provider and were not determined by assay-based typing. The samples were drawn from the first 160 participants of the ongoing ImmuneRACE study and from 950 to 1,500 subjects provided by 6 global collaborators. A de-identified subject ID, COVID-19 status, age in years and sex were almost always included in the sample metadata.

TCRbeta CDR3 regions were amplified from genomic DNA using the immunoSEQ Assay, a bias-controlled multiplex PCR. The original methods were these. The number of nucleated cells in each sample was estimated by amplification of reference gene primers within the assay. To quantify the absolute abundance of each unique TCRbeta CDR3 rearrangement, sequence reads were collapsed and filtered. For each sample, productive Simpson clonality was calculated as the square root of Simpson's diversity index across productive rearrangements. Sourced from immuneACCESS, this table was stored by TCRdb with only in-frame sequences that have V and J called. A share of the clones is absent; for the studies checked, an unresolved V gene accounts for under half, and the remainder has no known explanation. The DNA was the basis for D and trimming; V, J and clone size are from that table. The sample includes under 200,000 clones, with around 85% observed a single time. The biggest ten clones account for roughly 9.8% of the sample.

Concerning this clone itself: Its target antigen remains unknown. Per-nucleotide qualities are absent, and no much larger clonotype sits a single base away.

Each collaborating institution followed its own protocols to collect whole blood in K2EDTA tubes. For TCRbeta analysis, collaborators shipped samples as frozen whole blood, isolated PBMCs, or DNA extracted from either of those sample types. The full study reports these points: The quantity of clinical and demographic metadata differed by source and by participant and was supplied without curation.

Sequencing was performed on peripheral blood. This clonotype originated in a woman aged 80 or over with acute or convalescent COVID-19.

This receptor carries the CDR3 CASSGQGPGANVLTF. The nucleotide sequence is given as TGTGCCAGCAGCGGACAGGGCCCTGGGGCCAACGTCCTGACTTTC. The chain employs TRBV9 and TRBJ2-6, and 7 bases in between align with TRBD1. From its cysteine to its phenylalanine, the CDR3 spans 15 amino acids. Only the CDR3 DNA stays, 45 bases, in frame from base 1. After removal of 3 bases from V and 2 bases from J, the junction retains 2 bases not matched to a gene. The germline V gene sets CDR1 to SGDLS and CDR2 to YYNGEE.